This T cell receptor beta chain was profiled in a study of T-cell reconstitution after alpha-beta-depleted transplantation in children. V lost 6 bases, J lost 3 bases, and 15 bases lay in between. This CDR3 has 15 amino acids. A library of TCRbeta sequences, prepared with unique molecular identifiers, was generated. In TCRdb, the PCR reads were re-called with MiXCR into one record per CDR3 protein. The repertoire holds a few hundred thousand distinct CDR3 sequences, about 25% seen once, with approximately 2.5% in the top ten. This TCR came from a girl aged 2-10 years with Fanconi anemia, due to receive a stem cell transplant. Source: PBMCs, taken before TCRalphabeta/CD19-depleted stem cell transplant. This chain connects TRBV12-3 or TRBV12-4 to TRBJ2-1; tentative D call: TRBD1 (7 bases). This CDR3 reads CASREGASVYNEQFF. DNA of the CDR3: TGTGCCAGCAGAGAGGGGGCTAGCGTCTACAATGAGCAGTTCTTC.